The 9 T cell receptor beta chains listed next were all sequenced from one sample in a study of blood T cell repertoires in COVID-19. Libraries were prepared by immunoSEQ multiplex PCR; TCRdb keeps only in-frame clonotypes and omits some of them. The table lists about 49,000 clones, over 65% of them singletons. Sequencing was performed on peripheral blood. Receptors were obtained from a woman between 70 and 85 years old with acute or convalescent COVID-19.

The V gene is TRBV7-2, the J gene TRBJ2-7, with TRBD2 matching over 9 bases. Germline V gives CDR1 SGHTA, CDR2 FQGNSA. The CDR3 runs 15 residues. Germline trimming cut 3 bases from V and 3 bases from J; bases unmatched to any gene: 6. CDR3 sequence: CASSLTSGSSYEQYF. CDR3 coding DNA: TGTGCCAGCAGCTTGACTAGCGGTAGTAGCTACGAGCAGTACTTC.

This chain's CDR3 is CASSSLGQGDEQYF. The DNA of the CDR3 is TGTGCCAGCTCATCACTAGGACAGGGCGACGAGCAGTACTTC. The chain joins TRBV18 to TRBJ2-7, with TRBD1 identical over 8 bases. Germline trimming cut 5 bases from V and 5 bases from J; bases unmatched to any gene: 8. The CDR3 length is 14 residues. In germline, CDR1 is KGHSH, CDR2 LQKENI.

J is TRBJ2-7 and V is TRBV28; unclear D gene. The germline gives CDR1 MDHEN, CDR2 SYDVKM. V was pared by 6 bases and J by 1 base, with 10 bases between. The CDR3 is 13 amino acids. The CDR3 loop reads CASSAAPSYEQYF. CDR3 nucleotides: TGTGCCAGCAGCGCGGCCCCTTCCTACGAGCAGTACTTC.

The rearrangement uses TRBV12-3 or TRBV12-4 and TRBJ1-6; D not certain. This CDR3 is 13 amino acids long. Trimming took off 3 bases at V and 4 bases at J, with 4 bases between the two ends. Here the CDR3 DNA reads TGTGCCAGCAGTTTCGGGTATAATTCACCCCTCCACTTT. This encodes CASSFGYNSPLHF.

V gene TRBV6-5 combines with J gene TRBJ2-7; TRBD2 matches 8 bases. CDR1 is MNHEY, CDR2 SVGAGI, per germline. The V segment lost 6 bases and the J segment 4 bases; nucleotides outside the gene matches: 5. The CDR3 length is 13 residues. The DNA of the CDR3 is TGTGCCAGCAGGGGTAGCGGGAATTACGAGCAGTACTTC. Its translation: CASRGSGNYEQYF.

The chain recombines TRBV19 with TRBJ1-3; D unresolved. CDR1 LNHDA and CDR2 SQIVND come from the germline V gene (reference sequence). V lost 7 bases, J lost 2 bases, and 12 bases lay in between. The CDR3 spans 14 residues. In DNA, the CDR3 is TGTGCCAGTACCGTTTACAGAACTGGAAACACCATATATTTT. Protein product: CASTVYRTGNTIYF.

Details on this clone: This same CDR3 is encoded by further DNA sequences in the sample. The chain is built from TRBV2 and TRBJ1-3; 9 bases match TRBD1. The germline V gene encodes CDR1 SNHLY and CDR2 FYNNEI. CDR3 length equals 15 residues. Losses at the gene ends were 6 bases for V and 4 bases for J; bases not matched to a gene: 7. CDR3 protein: CASSDGTGSGNTIYF. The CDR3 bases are TGTGCCAGCAGCGACGGGACAGGGAGCGGAAACACCATATATTTT. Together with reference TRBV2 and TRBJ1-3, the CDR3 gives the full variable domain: EPEVTQTPSHQVTQMGQEVILRCVPISNHLYFYWYRQILGQKVEFLVSFYNNEISEKSEIFDDQFSVERPDGSNFTLKIRSTKLEDSAMYFCASSDGTGSGNTIYFGEGSWLTVV.

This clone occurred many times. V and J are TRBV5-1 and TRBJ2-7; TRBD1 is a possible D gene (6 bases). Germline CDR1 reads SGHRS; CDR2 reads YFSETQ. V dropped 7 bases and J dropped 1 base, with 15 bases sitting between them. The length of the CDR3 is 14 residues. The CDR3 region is CASGDGTSSYEQYF. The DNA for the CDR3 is TGCGCCAGCGGCGACGGGACATCTTCCTACGAGCAGTACTTC.

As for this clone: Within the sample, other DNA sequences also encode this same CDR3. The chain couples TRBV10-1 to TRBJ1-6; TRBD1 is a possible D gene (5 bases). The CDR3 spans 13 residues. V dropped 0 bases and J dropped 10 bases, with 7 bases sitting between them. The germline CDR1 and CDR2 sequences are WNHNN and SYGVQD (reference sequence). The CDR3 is CASSESGVSPLHF. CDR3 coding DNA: TGCGCCAGCAGTGAGTCAGGGGTCTCACCCCTCCACTTT.